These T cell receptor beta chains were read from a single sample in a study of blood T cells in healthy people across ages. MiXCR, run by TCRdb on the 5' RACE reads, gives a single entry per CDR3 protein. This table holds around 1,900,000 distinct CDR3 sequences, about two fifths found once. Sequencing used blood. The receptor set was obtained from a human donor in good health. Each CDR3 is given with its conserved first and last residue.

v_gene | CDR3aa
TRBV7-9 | CASSPGDRGINSPLHF
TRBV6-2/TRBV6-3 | CASSSPGTGNDEQYF
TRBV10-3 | CAISGEYMEQYF
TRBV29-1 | CSVSGIDEQFF
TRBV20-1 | CSAVAGLVKYF
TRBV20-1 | CRPGQRGPRGETQYF
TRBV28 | CASSLFVEPAEKLFF
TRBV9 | CASSVGIGGAADTQYF
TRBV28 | CASSFESGGENTGELFF
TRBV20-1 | CSVPGTGGVFYGYTF
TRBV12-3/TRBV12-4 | CASSLGQGEDHEQFF
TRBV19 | CASSPSWGSYNEQFF
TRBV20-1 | CSASKTSGADNEQFF
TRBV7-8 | CASSLDPAGAPSSYEQYF
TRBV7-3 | CASSPTSLSGTDTQYF
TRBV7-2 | CASSSGLTYEQYF
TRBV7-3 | CASSMTGGGEAFF
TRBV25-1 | CASSGLGAGETQYF
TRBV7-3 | CASSLGDLDTQYF
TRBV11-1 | CASSLAPGAGDTQYF
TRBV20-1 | CSARDRQAWTPLAKNIRYF
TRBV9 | CASSVQSNYGYTF
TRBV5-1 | CASSLEVADPDTQYF
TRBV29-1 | CSVGQGPDEAFF
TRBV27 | CASKPVGNLYNSPLHF
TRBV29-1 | CSATSGTDTQYF
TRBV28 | CASLDRNNQPQHF
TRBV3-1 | CASSQDPQADTQYF
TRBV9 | CASSVAPQGSHLPYEQYF
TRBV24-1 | CATSDSFSSSGANVLTF
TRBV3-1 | CASSQAGEIEAFF